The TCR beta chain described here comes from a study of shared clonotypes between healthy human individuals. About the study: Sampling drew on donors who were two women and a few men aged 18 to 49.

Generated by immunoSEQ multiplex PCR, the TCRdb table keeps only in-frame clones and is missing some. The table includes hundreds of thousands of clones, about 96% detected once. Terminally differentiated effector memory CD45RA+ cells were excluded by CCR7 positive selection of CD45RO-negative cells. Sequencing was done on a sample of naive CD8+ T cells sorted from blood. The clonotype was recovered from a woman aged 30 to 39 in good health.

CDR3 in DNA: TGTGCCAGCAGCCCCGGACAGAAAGATCAGCCCCAGCATTTT. Amino acids: CASSPGQKDQPQHF. This sequence joins TRBV7-9 and TRBJ1-5; D may be TRBD1 (6 bases). V shed 5 bases and J shed 5 bases, with 13 bases lying between them. Germline assignment: CDR1 SEHNR and CDR2 FQNEAQ (reference sequence). There are 14 residues in the CDR3.